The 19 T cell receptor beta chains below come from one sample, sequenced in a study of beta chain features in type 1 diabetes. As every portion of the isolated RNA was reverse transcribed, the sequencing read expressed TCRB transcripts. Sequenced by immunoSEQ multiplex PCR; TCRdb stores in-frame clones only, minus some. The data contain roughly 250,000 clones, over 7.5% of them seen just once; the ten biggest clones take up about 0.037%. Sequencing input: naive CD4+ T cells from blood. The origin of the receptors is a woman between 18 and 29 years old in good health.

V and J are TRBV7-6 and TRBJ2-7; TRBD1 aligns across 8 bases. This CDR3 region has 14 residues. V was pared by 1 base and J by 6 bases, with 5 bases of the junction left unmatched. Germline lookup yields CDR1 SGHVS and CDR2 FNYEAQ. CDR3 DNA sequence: TGTGCCAGCAGCTTAGGCCAGGGGGCGCCCGAGCAGTACTTC. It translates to CASSLGQGAPEQYF.

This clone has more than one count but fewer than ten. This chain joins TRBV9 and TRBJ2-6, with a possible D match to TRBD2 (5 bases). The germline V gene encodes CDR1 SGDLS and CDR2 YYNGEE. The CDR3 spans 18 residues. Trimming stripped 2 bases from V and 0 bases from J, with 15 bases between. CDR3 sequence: CASSVREGSPSGANVLTF. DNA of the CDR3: TGTGCCAGCAGCGTCCGAGAGGGATCCCCCTCTGGGGCCAACGTCCTGACTTTC.

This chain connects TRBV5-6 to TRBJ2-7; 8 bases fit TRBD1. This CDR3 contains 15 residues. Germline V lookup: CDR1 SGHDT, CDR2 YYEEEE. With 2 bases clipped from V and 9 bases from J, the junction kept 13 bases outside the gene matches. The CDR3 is CASSLGPGGSQPQYF. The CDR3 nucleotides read TGTGCCAGCAGCTTAGGACCAGGGGGCTCCCAGCCGCAGTACTTC.

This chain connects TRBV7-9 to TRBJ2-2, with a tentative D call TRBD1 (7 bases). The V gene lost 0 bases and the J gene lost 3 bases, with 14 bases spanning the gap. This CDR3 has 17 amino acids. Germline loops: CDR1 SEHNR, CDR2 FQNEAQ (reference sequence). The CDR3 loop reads CASSLALQGRYTGELFF. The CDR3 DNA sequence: TGTGCCAGCAGCTTAGCATTACAGGGGAGGTACACCGGGGAGCTGTTTTTT.

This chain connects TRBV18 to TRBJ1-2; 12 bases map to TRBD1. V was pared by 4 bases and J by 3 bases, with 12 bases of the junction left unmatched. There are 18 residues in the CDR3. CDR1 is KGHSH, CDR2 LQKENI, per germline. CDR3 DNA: TGTGCCAGCTCACGGACCTCTACCGGGACAGGGGGCGACTATGGCTACACCTTC. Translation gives CASSRTSTGTGGDYGYTF.

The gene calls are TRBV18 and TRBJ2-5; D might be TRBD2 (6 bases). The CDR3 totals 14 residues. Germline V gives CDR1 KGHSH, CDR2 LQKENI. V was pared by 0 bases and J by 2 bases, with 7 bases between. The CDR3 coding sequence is TGTGCCAGCTCACCACCGGGGAGGCAAGAGACCCAGTACTTC. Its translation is CASSPPGRQETQYF.

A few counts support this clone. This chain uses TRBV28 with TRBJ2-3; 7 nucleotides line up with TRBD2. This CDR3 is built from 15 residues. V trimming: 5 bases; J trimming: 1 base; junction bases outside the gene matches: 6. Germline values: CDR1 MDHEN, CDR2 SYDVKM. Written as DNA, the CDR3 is TGTGCCAGCAGTCCAGGACTAGTTGGCACAGATACGCAGTATTTT. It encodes CASSPGLVGTDTQYF.

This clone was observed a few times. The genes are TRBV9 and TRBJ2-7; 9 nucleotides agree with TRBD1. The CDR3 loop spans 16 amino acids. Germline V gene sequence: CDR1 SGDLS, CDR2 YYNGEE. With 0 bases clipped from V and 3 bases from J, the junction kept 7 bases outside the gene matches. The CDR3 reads CASSVGSRTGVYEQYF. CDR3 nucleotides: TGTGCCAGCAGCGTAGGGTCCCGGACAGGGGTCTACGAGCAGTACTTC.

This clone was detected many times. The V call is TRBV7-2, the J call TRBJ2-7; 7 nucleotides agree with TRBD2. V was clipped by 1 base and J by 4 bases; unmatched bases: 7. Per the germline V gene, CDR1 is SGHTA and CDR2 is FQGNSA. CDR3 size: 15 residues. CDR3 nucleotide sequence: TGTGCCAGCAGCTTAGTACGGGAGGCTGGGTACGAGCAGTACTTC. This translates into CASSLVREAGYEQYF.

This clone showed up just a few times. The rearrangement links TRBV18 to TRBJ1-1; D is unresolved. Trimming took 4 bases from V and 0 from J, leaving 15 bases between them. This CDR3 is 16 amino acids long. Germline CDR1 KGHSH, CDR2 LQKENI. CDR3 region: CASSLDVARLNTEAFF. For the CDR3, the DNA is TGTGCCAGCTCACTCGATGTCGCCAGGCTGAACACTGAAGCTTTCTTT.

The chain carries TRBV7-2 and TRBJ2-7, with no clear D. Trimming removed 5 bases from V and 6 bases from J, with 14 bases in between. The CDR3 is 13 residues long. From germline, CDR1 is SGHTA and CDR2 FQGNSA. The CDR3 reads CASSQIPTSEQYF. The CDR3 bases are TGTGCCAGCAGCCAAATCCCCACGAGCGAGCAGTACTTC.

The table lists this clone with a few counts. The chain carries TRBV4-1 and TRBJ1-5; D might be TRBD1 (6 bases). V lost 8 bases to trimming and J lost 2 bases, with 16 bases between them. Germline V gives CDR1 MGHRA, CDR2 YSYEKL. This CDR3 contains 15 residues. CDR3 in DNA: TGCGCCAGCCGGGGGGCAGGCGAAGGCAATCAGCCCCAGCATTTT. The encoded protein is CASRGAGEGNQPQHF.

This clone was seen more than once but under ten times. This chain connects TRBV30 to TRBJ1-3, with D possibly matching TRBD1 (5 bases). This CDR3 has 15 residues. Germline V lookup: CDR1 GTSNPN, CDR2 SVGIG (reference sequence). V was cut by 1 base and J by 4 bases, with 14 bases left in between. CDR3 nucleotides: TGTGCCTGGAGTGCAGGAGGGGTACCAGGAAACACCATATATTTT. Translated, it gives CAWSAGGVPGNTIYF.

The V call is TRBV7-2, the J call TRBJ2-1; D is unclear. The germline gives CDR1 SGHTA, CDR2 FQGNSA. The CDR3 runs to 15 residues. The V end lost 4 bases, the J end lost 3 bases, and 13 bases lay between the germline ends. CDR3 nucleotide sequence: TGTGCCAGCAGCTCAACACGACTCCGCTACAATGAGCAGTTCTTC. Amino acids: CASSSTRLRYNEQFF.

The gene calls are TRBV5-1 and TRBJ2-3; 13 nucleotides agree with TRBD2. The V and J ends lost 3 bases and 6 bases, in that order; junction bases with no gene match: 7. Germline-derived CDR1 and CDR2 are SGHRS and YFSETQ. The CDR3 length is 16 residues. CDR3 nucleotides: TGCGCCAGCAGCTCGCGACTAGCGGGAGGAGGGGATACGCAGTATTTT. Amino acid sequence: CASSSRLAGGGDTQYF.

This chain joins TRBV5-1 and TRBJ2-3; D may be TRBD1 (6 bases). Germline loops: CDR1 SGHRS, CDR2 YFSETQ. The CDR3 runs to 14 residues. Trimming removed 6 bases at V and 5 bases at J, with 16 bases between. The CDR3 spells CASKQAQGQDTQYF. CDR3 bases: TGCGCCAGCAAGCAGGCGCAGGGACAAGATACGCAGTATTTT.

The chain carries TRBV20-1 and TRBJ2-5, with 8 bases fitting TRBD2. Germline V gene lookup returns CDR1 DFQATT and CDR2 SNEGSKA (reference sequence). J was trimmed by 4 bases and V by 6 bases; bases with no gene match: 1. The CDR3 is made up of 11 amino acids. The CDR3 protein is CSAREGETQYF. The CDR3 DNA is TGCAGTGCACGGGAGGGAGAGACCCAGTACTTC.

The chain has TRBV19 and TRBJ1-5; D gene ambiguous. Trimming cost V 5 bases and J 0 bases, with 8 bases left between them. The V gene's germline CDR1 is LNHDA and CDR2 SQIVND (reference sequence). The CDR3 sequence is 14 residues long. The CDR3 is CASSHRHSNQPQHF. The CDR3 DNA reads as TGTGCCAGTAGTCACAGACATAGCAATCAGCCCCAGCATTTT. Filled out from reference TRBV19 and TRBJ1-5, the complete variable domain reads DGGITQSPKYLFRKEGQNVTLSCEQNLNHDAMYWYRQDPGQGLRLIYYSQIVNDFQKGDIAEGYSVSREKKESFPLTVTSAQKNPTAFYLCASSHRHSNQPQHFGDGTRLSIL.

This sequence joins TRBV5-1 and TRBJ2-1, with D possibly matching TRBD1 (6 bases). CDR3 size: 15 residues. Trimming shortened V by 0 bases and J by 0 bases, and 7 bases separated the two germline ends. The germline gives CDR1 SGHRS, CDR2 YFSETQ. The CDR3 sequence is CASSLETGSYNEQFF. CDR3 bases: TGCGCCAGCAGCTTGGAGACAGGCTCCTACAATGAGCAGTTCTTC. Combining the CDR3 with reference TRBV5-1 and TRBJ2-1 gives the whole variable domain KAGVTQTPRYLIKTRGQQVTLSCSPISGHRSVSWYQQTPGQGLQFLFEYFSETQRNKGNFPGRFSGRQFSNSRSEMNVSTLELGDSALYLCASSLETGSYNEQFFGPGTRLTVL.